What follows describes a single T cell receptor (beta chain). What it recognizes is unknown. TCRdb's copy holds only in-frame clones and misses some; the assay was immunoSEQ multiplex PCR. This table holds about 67,000 clones, about 79% found once. The source of the sample is a study of OX40 agonist ivuxolimab in advanced cancers. V dropped 6 bases and J dropped 8; count of bases not matched to a gene: 9. CDR1 and CDR2 from the germline V gene are SNHLY and FYNNEI. This CDR3 comprises 14 residues. Study-level results: By week 6 at 0.1 to 3.0 mg/kg, blood CD4+ and CD8+ T cells had expanded clonally.

The chain joins TRBV2 to TRBJ1-4; 7 positions agree with TRBD1. The sequencing here drew on CD4+ or CD8+ T cells sorted from blood, taken in a trial of the OX40 agonist ivuxolimab. This clonotype was obtained from an adult with an advanced solid tumor such as melanoma, head and neck, liver or kidney cancer. In nucleotides, the CDR3 is TGTGCCAGCAGGACGACAGGGTTTAGCGAAAAACTGTTTTTT. Its translation: CASRTTGFSEKLFF.